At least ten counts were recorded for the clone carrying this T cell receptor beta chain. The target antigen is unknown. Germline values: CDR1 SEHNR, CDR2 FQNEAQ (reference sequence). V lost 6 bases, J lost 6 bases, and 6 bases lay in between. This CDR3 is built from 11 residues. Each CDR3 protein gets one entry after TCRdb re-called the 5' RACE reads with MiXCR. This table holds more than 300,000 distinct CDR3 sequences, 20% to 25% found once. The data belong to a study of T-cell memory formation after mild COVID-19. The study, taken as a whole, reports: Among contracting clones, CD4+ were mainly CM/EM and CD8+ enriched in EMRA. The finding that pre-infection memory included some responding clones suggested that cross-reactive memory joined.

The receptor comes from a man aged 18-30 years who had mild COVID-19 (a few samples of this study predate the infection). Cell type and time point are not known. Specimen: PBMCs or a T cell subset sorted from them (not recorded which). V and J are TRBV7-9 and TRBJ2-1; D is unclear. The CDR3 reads CASSRSNEQFF. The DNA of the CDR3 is TGTGCCAGCAGTCGATCCAATGAGCAGTTCTTC. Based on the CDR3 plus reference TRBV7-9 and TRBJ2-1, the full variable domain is DTGVSQNPRHKITKRGQNVTFRCDPISEHNRLYWYRQTLGQGPEFLTYFQNEAQLEKSRLLSDRFSAERPKGSFSTLEIQRTEQGDSAMYLCASSRSNEQFFGPGTRLTVL.